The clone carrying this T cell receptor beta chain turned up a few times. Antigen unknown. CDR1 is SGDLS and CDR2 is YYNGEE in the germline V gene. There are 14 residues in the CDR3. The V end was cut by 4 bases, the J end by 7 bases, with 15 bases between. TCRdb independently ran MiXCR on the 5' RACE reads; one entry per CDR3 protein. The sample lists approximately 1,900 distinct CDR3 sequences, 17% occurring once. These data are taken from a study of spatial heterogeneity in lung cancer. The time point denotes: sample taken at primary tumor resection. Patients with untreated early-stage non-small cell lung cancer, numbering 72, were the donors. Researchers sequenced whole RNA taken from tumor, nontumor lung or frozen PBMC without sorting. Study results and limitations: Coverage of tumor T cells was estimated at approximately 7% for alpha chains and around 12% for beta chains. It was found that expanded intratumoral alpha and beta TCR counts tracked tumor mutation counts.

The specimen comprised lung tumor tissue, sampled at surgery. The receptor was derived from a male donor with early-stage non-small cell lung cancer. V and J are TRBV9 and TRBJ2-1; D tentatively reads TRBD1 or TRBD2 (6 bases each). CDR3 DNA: TGTGCCAGCAGCCCTCGGGGGCAGTTTAATGAGCAGTTCTTC. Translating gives CASSPRGQFNEQFF.